This T cell receptor beta chain appears in the sequencing data of a study of regulatory T cells in long-lasting Graves disease. Points from the study as a whole: With approximately 3,000 shared public clonotypes, persistent patients exceeded new patients, who shared about a thousand.

Arm-PCR with iRepertoire HTBI primers amplified the CDR3 regions for these TCR beta libraries. TCRdb re-called the multiplex PCR reads through MiXCR, storing one row per CDR3 protein. The table lists hundreds of thousands of distinct CDR3 sequences, 12% of them singletons. Germline lookup yields CDR1 SGHNT and CDR2 YYREEE (reference sequence). The CDR3 extends over 16 amino acids. The V and J ends lost 3 bases and 4 bases, in that order; junction bases with no gene match: 7. Time point denoted: newly diagnosed GD, antithyroid drugs for less than 3 months. The TCR library was prepared using RNA isolated from PBMCs. Note on this clonotype: Its target is unknown.

These same records also appear under a second study, on T cells in Graves' hyperthyroidism and ophthalmopathy. That source adds: HTBI primers drove first-round RT-PCR of the TCR CDR3. Stable hyperthyroidism was separated from ophthalmopathy by a model based on 13 V-J features.

This specimen consisted of peripheral blood mononuclear cells (PBMCs), obtained at new diagnosis, from a patient treated with antithyroid drugs. This clonotype was sampled from a woman in her twenties or thirties with Graves disease. This chain links TRBV5-4 with TRBJ2-3; 11 bases match TRBD2. CDR3 in amino acids: CASSSGLAVRADTQYF. The CDR3, as DNA: TGTGCCAGCAGCTCGGGACTAGCGGTAAGGGCAGATACGCAGTATTTT.